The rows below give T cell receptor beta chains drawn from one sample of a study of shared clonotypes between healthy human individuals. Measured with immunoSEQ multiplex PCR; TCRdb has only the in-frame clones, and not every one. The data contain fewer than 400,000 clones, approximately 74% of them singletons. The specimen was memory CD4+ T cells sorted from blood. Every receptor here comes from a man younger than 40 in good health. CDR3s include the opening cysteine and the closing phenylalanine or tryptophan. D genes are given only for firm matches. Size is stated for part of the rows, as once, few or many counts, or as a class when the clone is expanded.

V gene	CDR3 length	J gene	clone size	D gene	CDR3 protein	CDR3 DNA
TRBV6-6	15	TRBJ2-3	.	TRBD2	CASSYSSGSRGTQYF	TGTGCCAGCAGTTACTCTAGCGGGAGTAGGGGTACGCAGTATTTT
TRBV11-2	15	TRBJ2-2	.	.	CASSSIRRGAGELFF	TGTGCCAGCAGTTCGATCAGGAGGGGGGCCGGGGAGCTGTTTTTT
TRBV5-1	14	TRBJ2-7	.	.	CASSLGLGPYEQYF	TGCGCCAGCAGCTTGGGGTTAGGCCCCTACGAGCAGTACTTC
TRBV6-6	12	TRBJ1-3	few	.	CASSLQGDTIYF	TGTGCCAGCAGCCTACAGGGTGACACCATATATTTT
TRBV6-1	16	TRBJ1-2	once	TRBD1	CASSEGPGGAAYGYTF	TGTGCCAGCAGTGAAGGGCCAGGGGGGGCTGCCTATGGCTACACCTTC
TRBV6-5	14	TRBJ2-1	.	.	CASREGLANNEQFF	TGTGCCAGCAGGGAGGGGCTAGCGAACAATGAGCAGTTCTTC
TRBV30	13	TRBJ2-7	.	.	CAWSGGPPYEQYF	TGTGCCTGGAGTGGGGGACCCCCCTACGAGCAGTACTTC
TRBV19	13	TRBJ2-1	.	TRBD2	CASSRGSGYEQFF	TGTGCCAGTAGTCGCGGTAGCGGGTATGAGCAGTTCTTC
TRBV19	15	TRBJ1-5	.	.	CASSIFRGSNQPQHF	TGTGCCAGTAGTATATTCAGGGGTAGCAATCAGCCCCAGCATTTT
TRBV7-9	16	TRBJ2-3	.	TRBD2	CASSLGASGRSDTQYF	TGTGCCAGCAGCTTAGGAGCTAGCGGGAGGTCAGATACGCAGTATTTT
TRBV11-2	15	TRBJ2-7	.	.	CASSPRAGSYYEQYF	TGTGCCAGCAGCCCACGGGCTGGGAGCTACTACGAGCAGTACTTC
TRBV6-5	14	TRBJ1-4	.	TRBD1	CASSPGRGGEKLFF	TGTGCCAGCAGCCCCGGCAGGGGGGGTGAAAAACTGTTTTTT
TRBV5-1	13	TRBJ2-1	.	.	CASSLVGVNEQFF	TGCGCCAGCAGCTTGGTAGGAGTCAATGAGCAGTTCTTC
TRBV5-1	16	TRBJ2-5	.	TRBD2	CASSLAVLAGQETQYF	TGCGCCAGCAGCTTGGCCGTTCTAGCGGGTCAAGAGACCCAGTACTTC
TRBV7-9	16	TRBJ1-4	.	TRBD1	CASTRQRQGGGEKLFF	TGTGCCAGCACGCGACAGCGACAGGGAGGGGGAGAAAAACTGTTTTTT
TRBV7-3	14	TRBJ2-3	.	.	CASSLNVNSDTQYF	TGTGCCAGCAGCTTAAATGTGAATTCAGATACGCAGTATTTT
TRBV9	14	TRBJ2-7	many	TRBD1	CASSVTGYAVEQYF	TGTGCCAGCAGCGTGACAGGGTACGCCGTTGAGCAGTACTTC
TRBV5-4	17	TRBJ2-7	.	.	CASSRPALGTSSYEQYF	TGTGCCAGCAGCCGACCGGCCCTCGGGACGTCCTCCTACGAGCAGTACTTC
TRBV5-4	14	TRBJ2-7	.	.	CASSLEGTSYEQYF	TGTGCCAGCAGCTTGGAAGGGACCTCCTACGAGCAGTACTTC
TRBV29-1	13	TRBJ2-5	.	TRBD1	CSVLGQSQETQYF	TGCAGCGTGTTGGGACAGTCCCAAGAGACCCAGTACTTC
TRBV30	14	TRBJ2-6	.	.	CAWSASPGANVLTF	TGTGCCTGGAGTGCATCACCTGGGGCCAACGTCCTGACTTTC
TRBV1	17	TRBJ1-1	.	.	CTSSQDCPGGKNTEAFF	TGCACCAGCAGCCAAGATTGCCCTGGGGGGAAGAACACTGAAGCTTTCTTT
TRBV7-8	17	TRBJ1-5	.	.	CASSLVLLQGGNQPQHF	TGTGCCAGCAGCTTAGTTTTGCTGCAAGGCGGCAATCAGCCCCAGCATTTT
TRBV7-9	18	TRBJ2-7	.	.	CASSLAGGAGTASYEQYF	TGTGCCAGCAGCTTAGCTGGTGGGGCGGGGACAGCCTCCTACGAGCAGTACTTC
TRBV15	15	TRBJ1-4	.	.	CATSRAAWANEKLFF	TGTGCCACCAGCAGAGCTGCGTGGGCTAATGAAAAACTGTTTTTT
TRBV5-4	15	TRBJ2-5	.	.	CASSSQVLGKETQYF	TGTGCCAGCAGCTCCCAAGTCCTAGGAAAAGAGACCCAGTACTTC
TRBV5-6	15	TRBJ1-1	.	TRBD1	CASSGATRGHTEAFF	TGTGCCAGCAGCGGAGCTACCAGGGGGCACACTGAAGCTTTCTTT
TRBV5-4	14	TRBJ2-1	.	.	CASSLDYGSSEQFF	TGTGCCAGCAGCTTAGACTATGGGTCCAGTGAGCAGTTCTTC
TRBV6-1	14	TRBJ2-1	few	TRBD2	CAITTSGTYNEQFF	TGTGCCATTACGACTAGCGGGACCTACAATGAGCAGTTCTTC
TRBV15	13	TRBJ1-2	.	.	CATSSMDPYGYTF	TGTGCCACCAGCAGCATGGACCCTTATGGCTACACCTTC
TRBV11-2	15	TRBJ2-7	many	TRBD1	CASSLTGQPSYEQYF	TGTGCCAGCAGCTTAACGGGACAGCCCTCCTACGAGCAGTACTTC
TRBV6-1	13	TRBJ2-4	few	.	CASVLGTKNIQYF	TGTGCCAGCGTCCTCGGGACGAAAAACATTCAGTACTTC
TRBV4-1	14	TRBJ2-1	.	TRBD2	CASSQQRGDDEQFF	TGCGCCAGCAGCCAACAGCGGGGGGACGATGAGCAGTTCTTC
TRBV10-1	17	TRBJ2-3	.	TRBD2	CASSDVSGRATTDTQYF	TGCGCCAGCAGTGATGTCAGCGGGAGGGCCACCACAGATACGCAGTATTTT
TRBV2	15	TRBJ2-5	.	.	CASSGLSGSQETQYF	TGTGCCAGCAGTGGTTTATCAGGATCCCAAGAGACCCAGTACTTC
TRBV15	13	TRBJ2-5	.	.	CATSPTGGETQYF	TGTGCCACCAGCCCGACAGGAGGGGAGACCCAGTACTTC